A selection of T cell receptor beta chains follows, all from one sample in a study of blood T cell repertoires in COVID-19. Sequencing was performed with immunoSEQ multiplex PCR; in TCRdb, only in-frame clones are kept and a portion is missing. This sample yields around 100,000 clones, of which roughly 85% are seen a single time; roughly 3% belongs to the top ten. Sequenced sample: PBMCs or T cells enriched from blood (not recorded which). These receptors all stem from a woman in her 50s who had recovered from COVID-19. CDR3s include the opening cysteine and the closing phenylalanine or tryptophan. Fields, in order: D gene, clone size, J gene, V gene, CDR3 DNA, CDR3 protein. D genes are given only for firm matches. Expanded clones get a size class; other rows say once, few or many, or leave the size out.

d_gene: -
abundance: -
j_gene: TRBJ2-2
v_gene: TRBV4-1
CDR3nt: TGCGCCAGCAGCCAAGAGGACAGACCTACCGGGGAGCTGTTTTTT
CDR3aa: CASSQEDRPTGELFF

d_gene: -
abundance: -
j_gene: TRBJ1-1
v_gene: TRBV12-3/TRBV12-4
CDR3nt: TGTGCCAGCATCATGACAGCCAACACTGAAGCTTTCTTT
CDR3aa: CASIMTANTEAFF

d_gene: -
abundance: -
j_gene: TRBJ2-2
v_gene: TRBV7-3
CDR3nt: TGTGCCAGCAGCTTAGGCCTGAACACCGGGGAGCTGTTTTTT
CDR3aa: CASSLGLNTGELFF

d_gene: TRBD1
abundance: -
j_gene: TRBJ2-7
v_gene: TRBV3-1/TRBV3-2
CDR3nt: TGTGCCAGCAGCCAAGGGACAGGGGTTTACGAGCAGTACTTC
CDR3aa: CASSQGTGVYEQYF

d_gene: TRBD1
abundance: once
j_gene: TRBJ2-7
v_gene: TRBV7-9
CDR3nt: TGTGCCAGCAGCTTCGGACAGGGTGACTACGAGCAGTACTTC
CDR3aa: CASSFGQGDYEQYF

d_gene: TRBD1
abundance: medium-sized
j_gene: TRBJ2-7
v_gene: TRBV2
CDR3nt: TGTGCCAGCAGAGACAGGGGCCCATCGGACTACGAGCAGTACTTC
CDR3aa: CASRDRGPSDYEQYF

d_gene: TRBD1
abundance: -
j_gene: TRBJ2-5
v_gene: TRBV2
CDR3nt: TGTGCCAGCAGAAGACAGGGGGCGTGGGAGACCCAGTACTTC
CDR3aa: CASRRQGAWETQYF

d_gene: -
abundance: few
j_gene: TRBJ2-7
v_gene: TRBV28
CDR3nt: TGTGCCAGCAGTTCCTCCACACAGGCCCTCCTACTATACGAGCAGTACTTC
CDR3aa: CASSSSTQALLLYEQYF

d_gene: -
abundance: -
j_gene: TRBJ2-1
v_gene: TRBV10-1
CDR3nt: TGCGCCAGCAGTGAGTCTCGCTTGGGCCCGTCCCAGTTCTTC
CDR3aa: CASSESRLGPSQFF

d_gene: -
abundance: -
j_gene: TRBJ1-5
v_gene: TRBV18
CDR3nt: TGTGCCAGCTCACCACAGGGGTCGGATCAGCCCCAGCATTTT
CDR3aa: CASSPQGSDQPQHF

d_gene: -
abundance: -
j_gene: TRBJ2-7
v_gene: TRBV7-2
CDR3nt: TGTGCCAGCAGCTTAGTGAGTGGACAGTACTACGAGCAGTACTTC
CDR3aa: CASSLVSGQYYEQYF

d_gene: TRBD1
abundance: -
j_gene: TRBJ2-7
v_gene: TRBV5-1
CDR3nt: TGCGCCAGCAGCTCATCAGGGGGTTCCTACGAGCAGTACTTC
CDR3aa: CASSSSGGSYEQYF

d_gene: -
abundance: -
j_gene: TRBJ1-1
v_gene: TRBV4-1
CDR3nt: TGCGCCAGCAGCCGCGCTACAGGGTCGGGAGCTTTCTTT
CDR3aa: CASSRATGSGAFF

d_gene: -
abundance: -
j_gene: TRBJ2-3
v_gene: TRBV30
CDR3nt: TGTGCCTGGAGTACCGGACTCTCTGTCACAGATACGCAGTATTTT
CDR3aa: CAWSTGLSVTDTQYF

d_gene: -
abundance: few
j_gene: TRBJ1-5
v_gene: TRBV28
CDR3nt: TGTGCCAGCAGTTTAGATTTGAGGGGGTCGTCTCAGCCCCAGCATTTT
CDR3aa: CASSLDLRGSSQPQHF

d_gene: TRBD2
abundance: -
j_gene: TRBJ2-7
v_gene: TRBV9
CDR3nt: TGTGCCAGCAAGATAGCGGGGGGCCATTCCTACGAGCAGTACTTC
CDR3aa: CASKIAGGHSYEQYF

d_gene: -
abundance: once
j_gene: TRBJ2-1
v_gene: TRBV4-2
CDR3nt: TGTGCCAGCAGCCCCGGGGTCAAACACTACAATGAGCAGTTCTTC
CDR3aa: CASSPGVKHYNEQFF

d_gene: TRBD1
abundance: -
j_gene: TRBJ2-4
v_gene: TRBV3-1/TRBV3-2
CDR3nt: TGTGCCAGCAGCTCGAGGGGAGACAGGGCCCAAAACATTCAGTACTTC
CDR3aa: CASSSRGDRAQNIQYF

d_gene: -
abundance: -
j_gene: TRBJ2-7
v_gene: TRBV28
CDR3nt: TGTGCCAGCAGTTCCGGACTACTATCCTACGAGCAGTACTTC
CDR3aa: CASSSGLLSYEQYF

d_gene: TRBD1
abundance: -
j_gene: TRBJ1-2
v_gene: TRBV29-1
CDR3nt: TGCAGCGCTGGACAGGGAGAGAGGGCCTATGGCTACACCTTC
CDR3aa: CSAGQGERAYGYTF

d_gene: TRBD2
abundance: -
j_gene: TRBJ2-1
v_gene: TRBV18
CDR3nt: TGTGCCAGCTCACCACAGAGCGGGGGGTTATACAATGAGCAGTTCTTC
CDR3aa: CASSPQSGGLYNEQFF

d_gene: TRBD1
abundance: -
j_gene: TRBJ1-5
v_gene: TRBV6-5
CDR3nt: TGTGCCAGCGGGACAGGGATGAGCAATCAGCCCCAGCATTTT
CDR3aa: CASGTGMSNQPQHF